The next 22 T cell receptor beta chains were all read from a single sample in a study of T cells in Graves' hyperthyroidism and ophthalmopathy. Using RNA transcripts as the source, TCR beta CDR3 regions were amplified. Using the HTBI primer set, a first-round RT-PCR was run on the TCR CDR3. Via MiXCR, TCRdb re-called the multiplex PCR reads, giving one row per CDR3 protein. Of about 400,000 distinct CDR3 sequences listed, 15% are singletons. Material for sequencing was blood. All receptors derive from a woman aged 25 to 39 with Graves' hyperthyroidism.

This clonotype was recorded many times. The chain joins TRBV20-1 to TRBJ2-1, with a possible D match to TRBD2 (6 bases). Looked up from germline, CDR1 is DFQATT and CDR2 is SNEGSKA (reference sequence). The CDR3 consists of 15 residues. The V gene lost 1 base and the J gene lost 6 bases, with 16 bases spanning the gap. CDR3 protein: CSARVRDSRRNEQFF. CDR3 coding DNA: TGCAGTGCTAGAGTCCGGGACTCCCGGCGCAATGAGCAGTTCTTC.

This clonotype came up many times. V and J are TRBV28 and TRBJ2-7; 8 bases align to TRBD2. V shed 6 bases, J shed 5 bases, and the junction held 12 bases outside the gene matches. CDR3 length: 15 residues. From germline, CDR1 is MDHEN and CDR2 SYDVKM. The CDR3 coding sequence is TGTGCCAGCAGCAAGACTAGCGATGTTCCCCACGAGCAGTACTTC. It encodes CASSKTSDVPHEQYF.

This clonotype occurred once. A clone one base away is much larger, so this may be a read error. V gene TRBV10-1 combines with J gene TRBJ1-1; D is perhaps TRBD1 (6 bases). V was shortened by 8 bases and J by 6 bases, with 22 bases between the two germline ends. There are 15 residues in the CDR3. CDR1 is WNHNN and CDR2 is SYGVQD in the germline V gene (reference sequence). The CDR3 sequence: CASARPTGWVAEAFF. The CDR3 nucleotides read TGCGCCAGCGCCCGACCCACAGGGTGGGTAGCTGAAGCTTTCTTT.

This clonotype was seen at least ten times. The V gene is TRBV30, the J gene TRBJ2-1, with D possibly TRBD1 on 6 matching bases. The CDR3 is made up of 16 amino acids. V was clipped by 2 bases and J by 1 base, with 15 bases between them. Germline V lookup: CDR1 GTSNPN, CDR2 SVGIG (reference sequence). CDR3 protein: CAWSSRQARSYNEQFF. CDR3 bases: TGTGCCTGGAGTTCCCGACAGGCGCGGTCCTACAATGAGCAGTTCTTC.

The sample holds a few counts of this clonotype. This CDR3 reads CASSSVGLADKRGTQYF. CDR3 nucleotides: TGTGCCAGCAGCTCCGTGGGACTAGCGGACAAACGGGGGACCCAGTACTTC. The chain has TRBV7-9 and TRBJ2-5; 11 bases are a match to TRBD2. The V gene end was trimmed by 4 bases and the J gene end by 7 bases; junction bases not matched to a gene: 14. The CDR3 is made up of 17 amino acids. Germline loops: CDR1 SEHNR, CDR2 FQNEAQ (reference sequence).

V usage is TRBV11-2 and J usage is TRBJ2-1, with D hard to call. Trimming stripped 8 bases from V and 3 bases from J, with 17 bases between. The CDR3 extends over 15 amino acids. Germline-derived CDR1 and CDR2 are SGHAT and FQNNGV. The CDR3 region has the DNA TGTGCCAGCCCCGGCCCCGGAAGACACTACAATGAGCAGTTCTTC. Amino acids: CASPGPGRHYNEQFF.

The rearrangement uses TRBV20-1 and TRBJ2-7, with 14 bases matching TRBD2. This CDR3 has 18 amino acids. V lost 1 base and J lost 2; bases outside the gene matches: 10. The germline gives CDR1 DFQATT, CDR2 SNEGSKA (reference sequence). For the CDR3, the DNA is TGCAGTGCTAGAGCTTCGAGACTAGCGGGAGGGCCCCCCTACGAGCAGTACTTC. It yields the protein CSARASRLAGGPPYEQYF.

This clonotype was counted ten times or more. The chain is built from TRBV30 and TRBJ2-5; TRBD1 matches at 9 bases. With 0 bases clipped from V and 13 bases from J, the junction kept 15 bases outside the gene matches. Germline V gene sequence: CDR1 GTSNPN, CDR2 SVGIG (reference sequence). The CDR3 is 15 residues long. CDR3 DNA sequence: TGTGCCTGGAGTGTAGGACAGGGGCCCCAATCCAGCTTGTACTTC. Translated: CAWSVGQGPQSSLYF.

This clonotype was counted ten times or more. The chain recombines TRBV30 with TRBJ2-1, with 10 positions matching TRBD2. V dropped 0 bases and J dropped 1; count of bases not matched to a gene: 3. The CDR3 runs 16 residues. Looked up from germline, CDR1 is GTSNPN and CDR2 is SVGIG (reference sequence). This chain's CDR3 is CAWSVSGGASYNEQFF. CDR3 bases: TGTGCCTGGAGTGTAAGCGGGGGGGCTTCCTACAATGAGCAGTTCTTC.

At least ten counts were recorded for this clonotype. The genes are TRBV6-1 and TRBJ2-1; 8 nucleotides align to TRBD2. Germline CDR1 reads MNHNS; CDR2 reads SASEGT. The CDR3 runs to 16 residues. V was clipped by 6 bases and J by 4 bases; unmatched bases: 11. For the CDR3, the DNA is TGTGCCAGCAGCCCCGAAGCGGGAGTACAATACAATGAGCAGTTCTTC. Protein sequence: CASSPEAGVQYNEQFF.

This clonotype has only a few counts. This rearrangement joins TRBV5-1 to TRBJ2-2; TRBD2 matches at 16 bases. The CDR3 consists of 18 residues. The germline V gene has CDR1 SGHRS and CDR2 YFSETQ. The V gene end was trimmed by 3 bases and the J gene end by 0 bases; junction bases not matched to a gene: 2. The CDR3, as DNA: TGCGCCAGCAGCTCGGGACTAGCGGGAGGGCCGAACACCGGGGAGCTGTTTTTT. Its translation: CASSSGLAGGPNTGELFF. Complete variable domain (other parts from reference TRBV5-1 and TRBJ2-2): KAGVTQTPRYLIKTRGQQVTLSCSPISGHRSVSWYQQTPGQGLQFLFEYFSETQRNKGNFPGRFSGRQFSNSRSEMNVSTLELGDSALYLCASSSGLAGGPNTGELFFGEGSRLTVL.

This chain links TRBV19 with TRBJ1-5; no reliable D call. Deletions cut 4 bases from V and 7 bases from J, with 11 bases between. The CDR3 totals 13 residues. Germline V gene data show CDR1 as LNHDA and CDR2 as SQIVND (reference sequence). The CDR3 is CASSRGLEQPQHF. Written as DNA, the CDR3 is TGTGCCAGTAGTAGAGGACTGGAGCAGCCCCAGCATTTT.

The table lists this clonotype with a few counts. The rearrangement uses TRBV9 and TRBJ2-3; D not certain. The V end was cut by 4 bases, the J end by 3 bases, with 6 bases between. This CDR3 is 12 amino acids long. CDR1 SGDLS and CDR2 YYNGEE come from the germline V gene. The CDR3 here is CASSSLTDTQYF. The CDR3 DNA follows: TGTGCCAGCAGCTCCTTGACAGATACGCAGTATTTT.

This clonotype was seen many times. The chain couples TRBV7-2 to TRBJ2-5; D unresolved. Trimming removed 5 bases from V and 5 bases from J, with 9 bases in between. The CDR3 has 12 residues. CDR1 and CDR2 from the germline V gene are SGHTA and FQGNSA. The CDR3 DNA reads TGTGCCAGCAGCCGCGACGCCGAGACCCAGTACTTC. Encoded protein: CASSRDAETQYF. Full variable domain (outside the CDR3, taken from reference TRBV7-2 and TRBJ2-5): GAGVSQSPSNKVTEKGKDVELRCDPISGHTALYWYRQSLGQGLEFLIYFQGNSAPDKSGLPSDRFSAERTGGSVSTLTIQRTQQEDSAVYLCASSRDAETQYFGPGTRLLVL.

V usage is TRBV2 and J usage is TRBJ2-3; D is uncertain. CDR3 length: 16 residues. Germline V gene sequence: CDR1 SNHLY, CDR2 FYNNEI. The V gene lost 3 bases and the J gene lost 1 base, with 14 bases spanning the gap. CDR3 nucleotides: TGTGCCAGCAGTGAGGATCCCCGTCGGGGCACAGATACGCAGTATTTT. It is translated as CASSEDPRRGTDTQYF.

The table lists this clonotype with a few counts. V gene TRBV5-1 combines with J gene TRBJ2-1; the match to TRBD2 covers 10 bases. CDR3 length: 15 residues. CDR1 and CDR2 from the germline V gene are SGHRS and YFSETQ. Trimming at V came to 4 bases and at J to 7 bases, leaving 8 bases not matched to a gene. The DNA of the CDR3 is TGCGCCAGCAGCCTCCGAGTAGCGGGAGGTAATGAGCAGTTCTTC. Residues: CASSLRVAGGNEQFF.

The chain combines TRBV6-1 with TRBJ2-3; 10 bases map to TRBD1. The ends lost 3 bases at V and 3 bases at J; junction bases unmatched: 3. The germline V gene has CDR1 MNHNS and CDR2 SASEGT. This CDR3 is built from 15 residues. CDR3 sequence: CASSDWGQGTDTQYF. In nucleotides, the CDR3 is TGTGCCAGCAGTGATTGGGGACAGGGGACAGATACGCAGTATTTT.

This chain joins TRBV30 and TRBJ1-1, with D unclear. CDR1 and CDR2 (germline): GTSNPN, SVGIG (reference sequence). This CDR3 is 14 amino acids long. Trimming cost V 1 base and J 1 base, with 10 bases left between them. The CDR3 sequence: CAWSGHLGNTEAFF. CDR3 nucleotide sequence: TGTGCCTGGAGTGGACACTTAGGGAACACTGAAGCTTTCTTT.

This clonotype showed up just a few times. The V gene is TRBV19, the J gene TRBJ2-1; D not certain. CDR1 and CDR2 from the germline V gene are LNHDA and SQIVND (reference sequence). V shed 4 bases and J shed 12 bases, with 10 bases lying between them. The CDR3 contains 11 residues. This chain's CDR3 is CASSSPGVQFF. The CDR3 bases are TGTGCCAGTAGTAGCCCTGGGGTGCAGTTCTTC.

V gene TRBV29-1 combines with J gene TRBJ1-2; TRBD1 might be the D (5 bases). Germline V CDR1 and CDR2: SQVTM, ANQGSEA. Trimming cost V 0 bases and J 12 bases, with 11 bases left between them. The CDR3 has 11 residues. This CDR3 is CSVEDRQGNTF. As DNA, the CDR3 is TGCAGCGTTGAAGATCGCCAGGGAAACACCTTC. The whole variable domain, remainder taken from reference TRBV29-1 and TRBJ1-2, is SAVISQKPSRDICQRGTSLTIQCQVDSQVTMMFWYRQQPGQSLTLIATANQGSEATYESGFVIDKFPISRPNLTFSTLTVSNMSPEDSSIYLCSVEDRQGNTFGSGTRLTVV.

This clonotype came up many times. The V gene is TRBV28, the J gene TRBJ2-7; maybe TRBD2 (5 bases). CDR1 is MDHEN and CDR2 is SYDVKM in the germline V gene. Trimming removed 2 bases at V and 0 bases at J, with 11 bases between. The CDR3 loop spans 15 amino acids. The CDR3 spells CASSLGLAHSYEQYF. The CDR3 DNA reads TGTGCCAGCAGTTTAGGCCTAGCTCACTCCTACGAGCAGTACTTC.

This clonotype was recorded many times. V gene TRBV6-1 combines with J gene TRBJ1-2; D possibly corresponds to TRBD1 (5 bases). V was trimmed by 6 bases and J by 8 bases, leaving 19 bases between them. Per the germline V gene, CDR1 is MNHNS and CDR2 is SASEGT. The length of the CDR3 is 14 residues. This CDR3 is CASRTWGVLRGYTF. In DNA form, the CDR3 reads TGTGCCAGCAGGACGTGGGGGGTACTAAGAGGCTACACCTTC.